Following are 18 T cell receptor beta chains from one sample sequenced in a study of blood T cell repertoires in COVID-19. Generated by immunoSEQ multiplex PCR, the TCRdb table keeps only in-frame clones and is missing some. The sample holds 390,000 or so clones; more than 80% are singletons and the top ten take 1%. Material: PBMCs or T cells enriched from blood (not recorded which). These receptor sequences come from a man between 18 and 29 years old who had recovered from COVID-19.

This clone was seen once. The chain combines TRBV29-1 with TRBJ2-3; 9 bases fit TRBD2. The germline V gene encodes CDR1 SQVTM and CDR2 ANQGSEA. The length of the CDR3 is 15 residues. Unmatched junction bases numbered 7, after V lost 4 bases and J lost 2 bases. The CDR3 DNA reads as TGCAGCGTTGGGGGGCTAGCGGGGTACACAGATACGCAGTATTTT. Its translation: CSVGGLAGYTDTQYF.

V gene TRBV27 combines with J gene TRBJ2-1; 9 bases match TRBD1. CDR1 is MNHEY, CDR2 SMNVEV, per germline (reference sequence). V lost 4 bases to trimming and J lost 6 bases; unmatched junction nucleotides: 7. The CDR3 covers 15 residues. Here the CDR3 DNA reads TGTGCCAGCAGTTCACCCGGGACAGGGTCCAATGAGCAGTTCTTC. Translating gives CASSSPGTGSNEQFF.

This clone was counted once. V and J are TRBV5-1 and TRBJ2-3, with a weak D call TRBD2 (5 bases). Germline V gene lookup returns CDR1 SGHRS and CDR2 YFSETQ. This CDR3 is built from 16 residues. V was cut by 0 bases and J by 1 base, with 12 bases left in between. Here the CDR3 reads CASSLDGTRGTDTQYF. DNA for the CDR3: TGCGCCAGCAGCTTGGATGGAACGCGGGGCACAGATACGCAGTATTTT. Variable domain in full (rest from reference TRBV5-1 and TRBJ2-3): KAGVTQTPRYLIKTRGQQVTLSCSPISGHRSVSWYQQTPGQGLQFLFEYFSETQRNKGNFPGRFSGRQFSNSRSEMNVSTLELGDSALYLCASSLDGTRGTDTQYFGPGTRLTVL.

The gene calls are TRBV29-1 and TRBJ1-4, with TRBD1 as a possible D gene (5 bases). The CDR3 has 13 amino acids. Germline-derived CDR1 and CDR2 are SQVTM and ANQGSEA. V was cut by 3 bases and J by 8 bases, with 13 bases left in between. The CDR3 coding sequence is TGCAGCGTTGATAGTGGGGCAAGGGAAAAACTGTTTTTT. This encodes CSVDSGAREKLFF.

The rearrangement links TRBV7-9 to TRBJ2-1, with 7 nucleotides matching TRBD2. The CDR3 is 16 amino acids. Losses at the gene ends were 5 bases for V and 3 bases for J; bases not matched to a gene: 10. The germline V gene encodes CDR1 SEHNR and CDR2 FQNEAQ (reference sequence). The CDR3 loop is CASSPTGGSGYNEQFF. As DNA, the CDR3 is TGTGCCAGCAGCCCCACCGGGGGGTCCGGCTACAATGAGCAGTTCTTC.

The CDR3 reads CAWSVGGQGGSPLHF. The DNA for the CDR3 is TGTGCCTGGAGTGTCGGTGGACAGGGAGGTTCACCCCTCCACTTT. The V and J genes are TRBV30 and TRBJ1-6; 8 bases are a match to TRBD1. With V trimmed by 0 bases and J by 9 bases, 7 bases remained unmatched. CDR3 length: 15 amino acids. The V gene's germline CDR1 is GTSNPN and CDR2 SVGIG (reference sequence).

This clone occurred a few times. The chain combines TRBV4-2 with TRBJ1-5; no firm D call. V shed 0 bases and J shed 7 bases, with 13 bases lying between them. The CDR3 has 15 residues. Looked up from germline, CDR1 is LGHNA and CDR2 is YNFKEQ. CDR3 bases: TGTGCCAGCAGCCAAGATCGGCAGGTTCACCAGCCCCAGCATTTT. Encoded protein: CASSQDRQVHQPQHF.

Only one count was recorded for this clone. V gene TRBV6-2 or TRBV6-3 combines with J gene TRBJ2-7; 7 nucleotides align to TRBD1. V shed 5 bases, J shed 0 bases, and the junction held 22 bases outside the gene matches. There are 20 residues in the CDR3. From germline, CDR1 is MNHEY and CDR2 SVGEGT. The CDR3 is CASSPSRDSYLESLSYEQYF. The CDR3 region has the DNA TGTGCCAGCAGTCCCTCAAGGGACAGCTACTTGGAGTCTCTCTCCTACGAGCAGTACTTC.

This sequence joins TRBV4-1 and TRBJ1-1, with 11 positions matching TRBD1. The germline gives CDR1 MGHRA, CDR2 YSYEKL. Trimming at V came to 3 bases and at J to 0 bases, leaving 9 bases not matched to a gene. This CDR3 is 18 amino acids long. The CDR3 here is CASSQPRTGGYVNTEAFF. The CDR3 DNA is TGCGCCAGCAGCCAGCCCAGGACAGGGGGCTATGTGAACACTGAAGCTTTCTTT.

This clone was counted only a few times. V usage is TRBV18 and J usage is TRBJ1-3; TRBD1 might be the D (5 bases). This CDR3 region has 15 residues. V was clipped by 6 bases and J by 1 base, with 13 bases between them. In germline, CDR1 is KGHSH, CDR2 LQKENI. CDR3 DNA sequence: TGTGCCAGCTCCCTAGAACAGGCTTCTGGAAACACCATATATTTT. Residues: CASSLEQASGNTIYF.

This sequence joins TRBV7-9 and TRBJ2-3, with D maybe TRBD2 (5 bases). The germline V and J ends were trimmed by 5 bases and 5 bases, with 17 bases remaining between them. The CDR3 is made up of 15 amino acids. Germline V gene lookup returns CDR1 SEHNR and CDR2 FQNEAQ (reference sequence). Written as DNA, the CDR3 is TGTGCCAGCAGCCCCGGTGGGAGCGATGTAGATACGCAGTATTTT. Translated, it gives CASSPGGSDVDTQYF.

The rearrangement uses TRBV12-3 or TRBV12-4 and TRBJ1-2; unclear D gene. This CDR3 is 12 amino acids long. Between the trimmed V and J ends, which lost 4 bases and 9 bases, there was a span of 12 bases. This chain's CDR3 is CASSSAARRYTF. The DNA for the CDR3 is TGTGCCAGCAGTTCGGCAGCGCGCCGCTACACCTTC.

V and J are TRBV5-4 and TRBJ2-1, with D possibly TRBD2 on 6 matching bases. The germline V gene has CDR1 SGHNT and CDR2 YYREEE (reference sequence). The CDR3 has 14 amino acids. Trimming pared 3 bases from V and 3 bases from J, leaving 10 bases between. The CDR3 protein is CASSSGLSYNEQFF. As DNA, the CDR3 is TGTGCCAGCAGCTCCGGACTAAGCTACAATGAGCAGTTCTTC.

The genes are TRBV3-1 (or the pseudogene TRBV3-2) and TRBJ1-2; D gene ambiguous. Between the trimmed V and J ends, which lost 2 bases and 7 bases, there was a span of 20 bases. CDR3 length: 16 amino acids. The germline V gene has CDR1 LGHDT and CDR2 YNNKEL (reference sequence). CDR3 sequence reads: CASSQRFCRQPGGYTF. Written as DNA, the CDR3 is TGTGCCAGCAGCCAACGTTTCTGCCGACAACCCGGTGGCTACACCTTC.

J is TRBJ2-2 and V is TRBV5-1; D perhaps matches TRBD1 (6 bases). Trimming shortened V by 2 bases and J by 5 bases, and 7 bases separated the two germline ends. The CDR3 is 13 amino acids. Per the germline V gene, CDR1 is SGHRS and CDR2 is YFSETQ. CDR3 in amino acids: CASSFQGTGELFF. The CDR3 coding sequence is TGCGCCAGCAGCTTTCAGGGGACCGGGGAGCTGTTTTTT.

The table lists this clone with a count of one. The chain couples TRBV3-1 (or the pseudogene TRBV3-2) to TRBJ1-2; D call uncertain. Germline V lookup: CDR1 LGHDT, CDR2 YNNKEL (reference sequence). V was trimmed by 2 bases and J by 8 bases, leaving 6 bases between them. This CDR3 has 11 amino acids. The CDR3 DNA reads as TGTGCCAGCAGCCAATATGAGGGCTACACCTTC. Translation: CASSQYEGYTF.

The chain uses TRBV28 and TRBJ2-1; 9 bases fit TRBD2. CDR3 size: 16 residues. Germline assignment: CDR1 MDHEN and CDR2 SYDVKM. V was clipped by 4 bases and J by 6 bases; unmatched bases: 10. CDR3 in amino acids: CASSSGREGFPNEQFF. CDR3 in DNA: TGTGCCAGCAGTTCGGGGCGGGAGGGTTTCCCCAATGAGCAGTTCTTC.

CDR3 DNA: TGTGCCAGTAAAGACACGAACACTGAAGCTTTCTTT. The encoded protein is CASKDTNTEAFF. The V and J genes are TRBV19 and TRBJ1-1; D not certain. Germline V gene data show CDR1 as LNHDA and CDR2 as SQIVND (reference sequence). Between the trimmed V and J ends, which lost 7 bases and 1 base, there was a span of 7 bases. This CDR3 is 12 amino acids long.